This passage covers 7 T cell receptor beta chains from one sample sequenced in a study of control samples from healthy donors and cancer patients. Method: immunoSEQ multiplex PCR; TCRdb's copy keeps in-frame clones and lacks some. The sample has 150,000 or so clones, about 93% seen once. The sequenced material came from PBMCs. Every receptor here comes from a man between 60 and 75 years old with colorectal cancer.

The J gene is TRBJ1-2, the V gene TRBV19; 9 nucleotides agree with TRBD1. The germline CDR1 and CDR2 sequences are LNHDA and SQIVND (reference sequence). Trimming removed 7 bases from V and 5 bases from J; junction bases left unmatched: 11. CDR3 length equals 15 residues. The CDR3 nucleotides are TGTGCCAGTACCATCTCAACAGGGGGCAAGTATGGCTACACCTTC. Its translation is CASTISTGGKYGYTF.

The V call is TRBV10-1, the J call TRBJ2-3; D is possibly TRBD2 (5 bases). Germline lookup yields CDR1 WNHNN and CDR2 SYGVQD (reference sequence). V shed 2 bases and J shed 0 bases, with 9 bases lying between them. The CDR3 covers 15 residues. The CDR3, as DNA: TGCGCCAGCAGTGAGCACTGGACTAGCACAGATACGCAGTATTTT. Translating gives CASSEHWTSTDTQYF.

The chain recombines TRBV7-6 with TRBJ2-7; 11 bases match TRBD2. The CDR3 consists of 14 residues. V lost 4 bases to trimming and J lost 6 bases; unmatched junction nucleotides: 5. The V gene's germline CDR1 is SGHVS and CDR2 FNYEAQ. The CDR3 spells CASSSSTSGGEQYF. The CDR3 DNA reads TGTGCCAGCAGCTCAAGCACTAGCGGGGGCGAGCAGTACTTC. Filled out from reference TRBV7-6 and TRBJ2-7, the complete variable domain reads GAGVSQSPRYKVTKRGQDVALRCDPISGHVSLYWYRQALGQGPEFLTYFNYEAQQDKSGLPNDRFSAERPEGSISTLTIQRTEQRDSAMYRCASSSSTSGGEQYFGPGTRLTVT.

CDR3 amino acids: CASSQRRGTGAPTGNTIYF. DNA of the CDR3: TGCGCCAGCAGCCAAAGAAGAGGGACAGGGGCACCGACTGGAAACACCATATATTTT. This sequence joins TRBV4-1 and TRBJ1-3; 10 bases are shared with TRBD1. The junction had 12 bases not matched to a gene; V was cut back by 2 bases and J by 2 bases. Germline CDR1 reads MGHRA; CDR2 reads YSYEKL. The CDR3 spans 19 residues.

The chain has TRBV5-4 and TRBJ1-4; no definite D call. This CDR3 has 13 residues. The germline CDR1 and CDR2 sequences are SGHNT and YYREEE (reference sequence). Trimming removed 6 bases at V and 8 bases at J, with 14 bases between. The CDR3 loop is CASNPPGGEKLFF. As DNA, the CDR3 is TGTGCCAGCAACCCTCCAGGAGGCGAAAAACTGTTTTTT.

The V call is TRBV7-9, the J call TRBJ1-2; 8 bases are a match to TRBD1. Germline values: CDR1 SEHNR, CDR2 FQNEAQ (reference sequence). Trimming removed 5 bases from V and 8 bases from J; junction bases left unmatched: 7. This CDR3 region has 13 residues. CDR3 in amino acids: CASSLDRVGGYTF. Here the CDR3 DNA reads TGTGCCAGCAGCCTGGACAGGGTTGGAGGCTACACCTTC.

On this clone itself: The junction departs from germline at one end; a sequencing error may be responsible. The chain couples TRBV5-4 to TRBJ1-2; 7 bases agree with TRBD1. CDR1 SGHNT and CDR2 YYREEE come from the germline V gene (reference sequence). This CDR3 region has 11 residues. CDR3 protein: CASSLAADRIF. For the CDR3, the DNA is TGTGCCAGCAGCTTGGCCGCGGACAGGATTTTC.